The T cell receptor (beta chain) described here comes from a study of neurological immune-mediated disorders. Findings and limits, study-wide: Healthy controls had more TCR clonal expansion than multiple sclerosis, which showed the least, whereas HTLV-1-associated myelopathy showed the most.

The time point denotes: technical triplicate 1. The cell input for sorted libraries was 1 million, and those cells were CD4+ or CD8+ T cells. Ten or more counts support this clonotype. Antigen specificity is unknown. TCRdb reprocessed the 5' RACE reads via MiXCR and lists one record per CDR3 protein. The table records roughly 25,000 distinct CDR3 sequences, about 13% of them present only once. V lost 8 bases and J 4 bases, leaving 12 bases between the germline ends. CDR1 and CDR2 from the germline V gene are MNHNY and SVGAGI (reference sequence). The CDR3 covers 13 residues. Sequencing input: CD4+ T cells from blood. The V and J genes are TRBV6-6 and TRBJ1-3; D unclear. The receptor was isolated from a female donor with HTLV-1-associated myelopathy (HAM/TSP). The CDR3 loop reads CASGTQRGNTIYF. CDR3 nucleotides: TGTGCCAGCGGTACGCAACGGGGAAACACCATATATTTT.